This TCR beta chain is from a study of cytomegalovirus exposure and HLA in healthy donors. In the study overall: A previous analysis identified around 120 million unique TCR beta sequences derived from roughly 180 million T cells. Overall study findings and caveats: Presence/absence results assume similar sequencing depth per donor, which may not hold.

This PCR relied on a set of 60 Vbeta primers and 13 Jbeta primers. Assay: immunoSEQ multiplex PCR; the TCRdb copy retains only in-frame clones and omits some. The sample contains about 94,000 clones, around four fifths of which appear only once. In regard to this clone: Its specificity is unknown.

The CDR3 has 15 residues. Per the germline V gene, CDR1 is MDHEN and CDR2 is SYDVKM. J was trimmed by 2 bases and V by 6 bases; bases with no gene match: 5. The TCR sequence derives from a man aged 35 to 55 in good health and CMV-seropositive. The material sequenced was PBMCs. V and J are TRBV28 and TRBJ1-2, with 11 bases lining up with TRBD1. The CDR3 DNA reads as TGTGCCAGCAGCCGGACAGGGGGCTTAAACTATGGCTACACCTTC. This codes for CASSRTGGLNYGYTF.